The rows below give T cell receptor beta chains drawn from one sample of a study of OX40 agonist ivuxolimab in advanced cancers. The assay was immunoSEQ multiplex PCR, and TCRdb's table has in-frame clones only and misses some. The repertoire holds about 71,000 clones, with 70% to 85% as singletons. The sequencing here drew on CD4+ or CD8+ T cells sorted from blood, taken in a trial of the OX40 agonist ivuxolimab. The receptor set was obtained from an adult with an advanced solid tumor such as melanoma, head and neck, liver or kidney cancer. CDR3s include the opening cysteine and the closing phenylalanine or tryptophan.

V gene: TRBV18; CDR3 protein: CASSPQLAGAPADTQYF
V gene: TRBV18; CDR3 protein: CASSPPGQSWTGELFF
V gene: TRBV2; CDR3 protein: CASKMGRETQYF
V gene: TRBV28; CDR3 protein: CATHTSGRVLAGELFF
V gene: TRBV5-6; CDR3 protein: CASSTGQVNSPLHF
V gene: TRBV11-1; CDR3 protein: CASSLRYSGGEHEQYF
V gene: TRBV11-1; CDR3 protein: CASSPLLSGRAFF
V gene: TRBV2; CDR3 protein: CASMLAGETQYF
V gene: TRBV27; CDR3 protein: CASSLSGRILYEQYF
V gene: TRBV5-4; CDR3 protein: CASSWDVGVETQYF
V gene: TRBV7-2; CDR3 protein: CASSFPGLEAFF
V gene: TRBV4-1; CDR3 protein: CASSRGASSSGANVLTF
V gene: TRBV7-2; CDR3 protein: CASRLTGSTEAFF
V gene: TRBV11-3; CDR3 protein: CASSLDSGSTDTQYF
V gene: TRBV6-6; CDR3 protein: CASSYLGRRDSPLHF
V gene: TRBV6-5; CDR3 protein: CASRKGQVRTEAFF
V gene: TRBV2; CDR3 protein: CASSRNTEAFF
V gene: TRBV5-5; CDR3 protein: CASSLAQGGYLYEQYF
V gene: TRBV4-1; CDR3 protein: CASSQHLLQGRDTEAFF
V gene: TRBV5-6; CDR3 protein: CASSSTRDVWGTDTQYF
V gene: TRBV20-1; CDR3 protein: CSARREGEAFF
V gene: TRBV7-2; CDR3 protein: CASSRQRYTDTQYF
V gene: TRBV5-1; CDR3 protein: CASSSQGPPYEQYF
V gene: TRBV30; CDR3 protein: CAWSALSNNEQFF
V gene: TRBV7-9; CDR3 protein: CASSLLALDTQYF
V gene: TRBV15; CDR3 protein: CATSRDKYGRETQYF
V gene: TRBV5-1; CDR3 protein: CASSGSRLRATDTQYF
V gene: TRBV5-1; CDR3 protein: CASSFKLGQETQYF
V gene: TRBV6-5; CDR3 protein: CASSYIFGSQPQHF